This T cell receptor beta chain was found in a study of T cells in narcolepsy. Study as a whole: Donors had narcolepsy type 1 or type 2, or were healthy controls. Study-level findings and limits: Reportedly, autoreactive clonotypes were serially detected in patients' blood but not controls'.

Of note for this clone: Its antigen remains unidentified.

Using immunoSEQ multiplex PCR, the repertoire was profiled, and TCRdb retains in-frame clones only, with some absent. The sample lists tens of thousands of clones, 84% occurring once. The sequence was obtained from a human donor with narcolepsy. The sample comprised CD45RA- memory CD4+ T cells from PBMCs.

The CDR3, as DNA: TGTGCCAGCAGCGTAACCATGGGGGAGACCCAGTACTTC. Protein: CASSVTMGETQYF. The chain carries TRBV9 and TRBJ2-5, with unresolved D. Per germline, CDR1 SGDLS and CDR2 YYNGEE. V lost 1 base and J 5 bases, leaving 9 bases between the germline ends. This CDR3 is built from 13 residues.